This TCR beta chain was recovered during a study of blood T cells in healthy people across ages. A J-beta primer mix and a sample-barcoded 5' primer were used in a second PCR of roughly 6 to 12 cycles. MiXCR, run by TCRdb on the 5' RACE reads, gives a single entry per CDR3 protein. The data contain hundreds of thousands of distinct CDR3 sequences, over 45% of them seen just once; the ten biggest clones take up under 35%. Trimming removed 10 bases from V and 9 bases from J; junction bases left unmatched: 11. CDR3 length equals 13 residues. In germline, CDR1 is MGHDK, CDR2 SYGVNS. This clonotype was recorded once.

The rearrangement links TRBV25-1 to TRBJ2-1; 8 positions match TRBD2. This TCR was recovered from a woman aged 55 to 70 in good health. The source material was blood. The CDR3 DNA reads as TGTGCCACCAACCCGGGGGGGCCGGGTGAGCAGTTCTTC. Translated: CATNPGGPGEQFF.